This paragraph reports one T cell receptor (beta chain). Antigen unknown. The data derive from a study of vaccination effects on CD4 cells after COVID-19. The protocol was immunoSEQ multiplex PCR, while the TCRdb copy is restricted to in-frame clones and leaves out a portion. The table lists about 24,000 clones, roughly 79% of them singletons. Germline CDR1 MDHEN, CDR2 SYDVKM. This CDR3 has 16 amino acids. Trimming cost V 5 bases and J 2 bases; bases outside gene matches: 9. With the ViraFEST assay, the study expanded antigen-specific CD4+ T cells using viral peptide pools, then sequenced them. After around 10 days in culture, the CD4+ T cells were isolated. Two-dose vaccination with either BNT162b2 or mRNA-1273 was given to the participants.

The chain links TRBV28 to TRBJ1-2, with 9 bases aligning to TRBD1. The source was CD4+ T cells from PBMCs cultured with SARS-CoV-2 spike peptides, collected after COVID-19 vaccination. The receptor was isolated from a human donor who received a COVID-19 vaccine. Some clones in this sample may be carry-over from other donors' samples. This chain's CDR3 is CASSQTGTGSNYGYTF. CDR3 coding DNA: TGTGCCAGCAGTCAAACCGGGACAGGGAGCAACTATGGCTACACCTTC.